The clone carrying this T cell receptor (beta chain) has a handful of counts. Clones were read by immunoSEQ multiplex PCR, and TCRdb kept only the in-frame ones, dropping some. The table records 95,000 to 100,000 clones, more than 85% of them present only once. Every single patient, without exception, relapsed after autologous stem cell transplantation, and brentuximab vedotin exposure varied. This sample was included in a study of PD-1 blockade in classical Hodgkin lymphoma. The germline V and J ends were trimmed by 0 bases and 0 bases, with 6 bases remaining between them. The CDR3 has 14 amino acids. Looked up from germline, CDR1 is LGHNA and CDR2 is YNFKEQ.

The specimen comprised peripheral blood mononuclear cells (PBMCs), sampled before the second cycle of nivolumab. The genes are TRBV4-2 and TRBJ2-7; D uncertain. This sequence originates from a human donor with classical Hodgkin lymphoma. The CDR3 protein is CASSQEVFSYEQYF. Written as DNA, the CDR3 is TGTGCCAGCAGCCAAGAGGTGTTCTCCTACGAGCAGTACTTC.